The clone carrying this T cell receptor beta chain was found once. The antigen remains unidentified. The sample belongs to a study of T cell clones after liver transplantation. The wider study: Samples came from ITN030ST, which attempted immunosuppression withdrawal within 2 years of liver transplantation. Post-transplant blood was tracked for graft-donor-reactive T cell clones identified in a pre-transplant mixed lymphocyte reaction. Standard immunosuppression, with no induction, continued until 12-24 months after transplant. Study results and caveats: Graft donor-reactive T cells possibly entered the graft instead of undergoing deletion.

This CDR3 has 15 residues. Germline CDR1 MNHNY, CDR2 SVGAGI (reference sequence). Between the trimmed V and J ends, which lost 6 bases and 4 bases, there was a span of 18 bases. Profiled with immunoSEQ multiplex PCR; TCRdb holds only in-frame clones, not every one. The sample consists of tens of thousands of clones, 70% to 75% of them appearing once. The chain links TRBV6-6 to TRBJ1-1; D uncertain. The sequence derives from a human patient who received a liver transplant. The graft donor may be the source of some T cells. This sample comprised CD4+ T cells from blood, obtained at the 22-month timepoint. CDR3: CASSNSLGMGTEAFF. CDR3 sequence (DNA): TGTGCCAGCAGCAACAGTCTAGGGATGGGCACTGAAGCTTTCTTT.